Listed here are 18 T cell receptor beta chains from one sample, sequenced in a study of T-cell memory formation after mild COVID-19. One entry per CDR3 protein, called by TCRdb with MiXCR from the 5' RACE reads. The sample has 40,000 to 60,000 distinct CDR3 sequences, roughly a quarter seen once. Material: PBMCs or a T cell subset sorted from them (not recorded which). Source of these receptors: a man younger than 30 who had mild COVID-19 (a few samples of this study predate the infection). Cell type and time point are not known.

This sequence joins TRBV4-1 and TRBJ2-7; D is tentatively TRBD1 or TRBD2 (5 bases each). CDR3 length equals 14 residues. V was shortened by 7 bases and J by 3 bases, with 16 bases between the two germline ends. The germline gives CDR1 MGHRA, CDR2 YSYEKL. CDR3 in DNA: TGCGCCAGCATTGATCGGGGACCCGACTACGAGCAGTACTTC. Its translation is CASIDRGPDYEQYF.

The V and J genes are TRBV12-5 and TRBJ1-2, with 9 nucleotides matching TRBD1. Germline-derived CDR1 and CDR2 are LGHNT and FRNRAP. J gave up 5 bases and V 4 bases, and 8 bases lay outside the gene matches. CDR3 size: 15 residues. CDR3 coding DNA: TGTGCTAGTGGTTCCGGAACAGGGGGCACGTATGGCTACACCTTC. Its protein is CASGSGTGGTYGYTF.

This clonotype was observed a few times. V and J are TRBV24-1 and TRBJ1-1; D not resolved. The germline CDR1 and CDR2 sequences are KGHDR and SFDVKD. This CDR3 spans 12 amino acids. V gave up 1 base and J gave up 6 bases, with 5 bases separating them. Written as DNA, the CDR3 is TGTGCCACCAGTGATTTATCCGCTGAAGCTTTCTTT. Encoded protein: CATSDLSAEAFF.

There are a few counts of this clonotype. J is TRBJ2-7 and V is TRBV7-9, with D unclear. Germline V gives CDR1 SEHNR, CDR2 FQNEAQ (reference sequence). V was pared by 1 base and J by 5 bases, with 6 bases between. The CDR3 has 12 residues. This CDR3 reads CASSLGGDEQYF. CDR3 DNA sequence: TGTGCCAGCAGCTTAGGGGGTGACGAGCAGTACTTC.

The J gene is TRBJ2-7, the V gene TRBV5-1; 7 bases fit TRBD2. Germline CDR1 SGHRS, CDR2 YFSETQ. The CDR3 has 13 residues. V shed 1 base, J shed 6 bases, and the junction held 4 bases outside the gene matches. CDR3: CASSLSGESEQYF. CDR3 in DNA: TGCGCCAGCAGCTTGAGCGGGGAATCCGAGCAGTACTTC.

This clonotype has just a few counts. This chain joins TRBV18 and TRBJ2-5; perhaps TRBD2 as D (5 bases). CDR3 length: 16 residues. CDR1 KGHSH and CDR2 LQKENI come from the germline V gene. V dropped 3 bases and J dropped 4 bases, with 18 bases sitting between them. This CDR3 reads CASSPSKAVKGETQYF. The CDR3 nucleotides read TGTGCCAGCTCACCTAGCAAAGCGGTCAAAGGAGAGACCCAGTACTTC.

V is TRBV27 and J is TRBJ2-5, with 9 nucleotides matching TRBD1. Germline CDR1 MNHEY, CDR2 SMNVEV (reference sequence). The CDR3 length is 13 residues. V lost 0 bases and J lost 7; bases outside the gene matches: 0. In DNA, the CDR3 is TGTGCCAGCAGTTTATCGGGACAGGGGACCCAGTACTTC. This gives the protein CASSLSGQGTQYF.

This clonotype was counted only a few times. This sequence joins TRBV11-2 and TRBJ2-2; tentatively, D is TRBD1 (6 bases). The germline gives CDR1 SGHAT, CDR2 FQNNGV. V lost 4 bases and J lost 2, with 11 bases in between. This CDR3 spans 15 amino acids. The CDR3 spells CASSSDSVNTGELFF. The DNA of the CDR3 is TGTGCCAGCAGCTCGGACAGCGTTAACACCGGGGAGCTGTTTTTT.

This clonotype was seen only a few times. The rearrangement uses TRBV5-1 and TRBJ2-7; no clear D gene. Germline CDR1 SGHRS, CDR2 YFSETQ. The CDR3 spans 15 residues. Trimming took 4 bases from V and 1 from J, leaving 15 bases between them. The chain's CDR3 is CASSLTWTASYEQYF. The CDR3, as DNA: TGCGCCAGCAGCCTGACTTGGACCGCGTCCTACGAGCAGTACTTC.

CDR3 in amino acids: CASSSGGVGSPLHF. In DNA form, the CDR3 reads TGTGCCAGCAGTTCGGGAGGGGTCGGTTCACCCCTCCACTTT. The chain recombines TRBV12-3 or TRBV12-4 with TRBJ1-6; D possibly corresponds to TRBD1 (5 bases). Between the trimmed V and J ends, which lost 4 bases and 9 bases, there was a span of 13 bases. CDR3 length equals 14 residues.

The V call is TRBV5-6, the J call TRBJ2-2; 11 nucleotides align to TRBD2. In germline, CDR1 is SGHDT, CDR2 YYEEEE. The CDR3 runs 15 residues. After removal of 4 bases from V and 6 bases from J, the junction contained 5 bases not matched to a gene. CDR3 residues: CASSDPGLAAGELFF. The CDR3 DNA reads as TGTGCCAGCAGCGATCCGGGACTAGCGGCCGGGGAGCTGTTTTTT.

This chain uses TRBV7-9 with TRBJ2-3; 11 bases line up with TRBD2. The V segment lost 5 bases and the J segment 2 bases; nucleotides outside the gene matches: 3. There are 15 residues in the CDR3. The V gene's germline CDR1 is SEHNR and CDR2 FQNEAQ (reference sequence). The CDR3 nucleotides are TGTGCCAGCAGCCAACTAGCGGGGGACACAGATACGCAGTATTTT. Translation: CASSQLAGDTDTQYF.

This clonotype occurred a few times. This chain uses TRBV5-1 with TRBJ2-1; 7 bases line up with TRBD2. The trim removed 7 bases at V and 1 base at J, leaving 2 bases unmatched. The CDR3 runs to 13 residues. Germline assignment: CDR1 SGHRS and CDR2 YFSETQ. The CDR3 DNA is TGCGCCAGCGGGAGGGAATCCTACAATGAGCAGTTCTTC. Amino acid sequence: CASGRESYNEQFF.

This clonotype was picked up a small number of times. This chain connects TRBV4-1 to TRBJ2-5; D might be TRBD1 or TRBD2, each matching 6 bases. The CDR3 runs to 16 residues. Germline loops: CDR1 MGHRA, CDR2 YSYEKL. Trimming took 4 bases from V and 5 from J, leaving 20 bases between them. CDR3 in amino acids: CASSLVLRGASETQYF. The CDR3, as DNA: TGCGCCAGCAGCCTGGTTCTTAGGGGGGCATCGGAGACCCAGTACTTC.

The chain recombines TRBV4-1 with TRBJ2-7; perhaps TRBD1 as D (6 bases). Between the trimmed V and J ends, which lost 1 base and 4 bases, there was a span of 17 bases. There are 16 residues in the CDR3. Germline V gene sequence: CDR1 MGHRA, CDR2 YSYEKL. CDR3 in DNA: TGCGCCAGCAGCCAAGTACAGGGCGGAGGAGAATACGAGCAGTACTTC. This encodes CASSQVQGGGEYEQYF.

This rearrangement joins TRBV7-9 to TRBJ2-5; TRBD2 might be the D (6 bases). Germline values: CDR1 SEHNR, CDR2 FQNEAQ (reference sequence). Trimming cost V 3 bases and J 2 bases, with 22 bases left between them. The CDR3 runs 18 residues. CDR3 sequence reads: CASSLSGRGIGGQETQYF. CDR3 coding DNA: TGTGCCAGCAGCTTGTCGGGGCGGGGTATCGGGGGACAAGAGACCCAGTACTTC.

This clonotype was detected a few times. The V call is TRBV2, the J call TRBJ1-6; 7 positions match TRBD1. The CDR3 covers 15 residues. The V gene's germline CDR1 is SNHLY and CDR2 FYNNEI. Unmatched junction bases numbered 2, after V lost 2 bases and J lost 4 bases. The CDR3 DNA reads TGTGCCAGCAGTGAACCGGGACAGTATAATTCACCCCTCCACTTT. Protein: CASSEPGQYNSPLHF.

This clonotype came up once. This chain links TRBV30 with TRBJ2-1; TRBD2 aligns across 13 bases. The V and J ends lost 5 bases and 5 bases, in that order; junction bases with no gene match: 6. The CDR3 contains 15 residues. CDR1 and CDR2 (germline): GTSNPN, SVGIG (reference sequence). The CDR3 loop reads CAWDILAGGHNEQFF. As DNA, the CDR3 is TGTGCCTGGGATATACTAGCGGGGGGGCACAATGAGCAGTTCTTC. The full variable domain, in which reference TRBV30 and TRBJ2-1 provide the parts outside the CDR3, is SQTIHQWPATLVQPVGSPLSLECTVEGTSNPNLYWYRQAAGRGLQLLFYSVGIGQISSEVPQNLSASRPQDRQFILSSKKLLLSDSGFYLCAWDILAGGHNEQFFGPGTRLTVL.